This TCR beta chain comes out of a study of shared T cell receptors in the human thymus. Germline V lookup: CDR1 MNHEY, CDR2 SVGAGI. CDR3 length: 12 amino acids. V shed 8 bases and J shed 10 bases, with 17 bases lying between them. This clone was seen more than once but under ten times. Method: immunoSEQ multiplex PCR; TCRdb's copy keeps in-frame clones and lacks some. The sample contains about 400,000 clones, around 95% of which appear only once. V is TRBV6-5 and J is TRBJ1-1, with a weak D call TRBD1 (6 bases). The receptor was derived from a human donor. Sequences were obtained from thymocytes. The CDR3 bases are TGTGCCAGCGGGGGGCGTAAGGGGCGAGCTTTCTTT. This encodes CASGGRKGRAFF.